The present TCR beta chain was sequenced within a study of blood T cell repertoires in COVID-19. Study as a whole: Acute and convalescent COVID-19 samples came from the United States, Italy and Spain. T cells, B-cell-depleted T cells, or PBMCs supplied cDNA or gDNA.

Authors' analysis steps: Cell counts per sample came from amplifying reference gene primers. Using immunoSEQ multiplex PCR, the repertoire was profiled, and TCRdb retains in-frame clones only, with some absent. That table is the source of V, J and clone size, and D and trimming were worked out from the DNA. The sample holds approximately 170,000 clones, about 85% seen once. Trimming took 0 bases from V and 5 from J, leaving 17 bases between them. Germline-derived CDR1 and CDR2 are SGHRS and YFSETQ. The CDR3 sequence is 16 residues long. Sequencing input: peripheral blood. The sequence was collected from a man aged 60 to 69 who had recovered from COVID-19. The genes are TRBV5-1 and TRBJ2-5; D unresolved. DNA of the CDR3: TGCGCCAGCAGCTTGGCCGACGCCGGGTCTTGGGAGACCCAGTACTTC. Its translation is CASSLADAGSWETQYF.